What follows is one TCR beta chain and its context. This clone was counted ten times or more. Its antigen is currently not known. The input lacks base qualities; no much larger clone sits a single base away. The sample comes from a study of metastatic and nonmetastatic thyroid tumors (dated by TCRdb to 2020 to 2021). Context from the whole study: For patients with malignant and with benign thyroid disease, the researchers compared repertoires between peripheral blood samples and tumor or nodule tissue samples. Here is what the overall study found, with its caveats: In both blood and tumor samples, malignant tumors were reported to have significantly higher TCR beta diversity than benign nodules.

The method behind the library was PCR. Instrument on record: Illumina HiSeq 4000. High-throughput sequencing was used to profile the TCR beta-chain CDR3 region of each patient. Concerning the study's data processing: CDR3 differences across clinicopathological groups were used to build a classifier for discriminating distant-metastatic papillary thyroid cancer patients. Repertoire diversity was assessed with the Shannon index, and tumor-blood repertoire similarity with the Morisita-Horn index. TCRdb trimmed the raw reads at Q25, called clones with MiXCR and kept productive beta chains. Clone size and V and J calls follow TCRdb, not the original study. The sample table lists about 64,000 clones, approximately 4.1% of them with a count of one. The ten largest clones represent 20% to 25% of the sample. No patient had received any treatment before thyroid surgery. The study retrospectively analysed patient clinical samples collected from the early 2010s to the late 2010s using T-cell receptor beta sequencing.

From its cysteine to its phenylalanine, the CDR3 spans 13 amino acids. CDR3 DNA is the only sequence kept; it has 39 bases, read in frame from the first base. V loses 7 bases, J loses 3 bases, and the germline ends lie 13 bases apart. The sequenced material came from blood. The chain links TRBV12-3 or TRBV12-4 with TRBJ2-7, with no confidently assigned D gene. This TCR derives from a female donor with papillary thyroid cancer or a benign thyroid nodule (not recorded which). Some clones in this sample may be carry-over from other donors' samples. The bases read TGTGCCAGCACTGGTGGCTCCGGCTACGAGCAGTACTTC. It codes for CASTGGSGYEQYF.